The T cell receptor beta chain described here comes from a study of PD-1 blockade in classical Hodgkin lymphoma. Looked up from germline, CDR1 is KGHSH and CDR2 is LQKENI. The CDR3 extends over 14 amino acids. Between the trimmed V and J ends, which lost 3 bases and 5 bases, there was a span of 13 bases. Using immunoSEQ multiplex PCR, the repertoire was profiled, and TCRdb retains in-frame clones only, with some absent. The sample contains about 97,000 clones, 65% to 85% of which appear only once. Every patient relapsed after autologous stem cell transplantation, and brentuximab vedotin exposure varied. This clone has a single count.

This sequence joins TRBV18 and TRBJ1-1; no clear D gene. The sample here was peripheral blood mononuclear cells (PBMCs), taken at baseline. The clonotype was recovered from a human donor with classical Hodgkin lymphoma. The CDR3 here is CASSPFQDNTEAFF. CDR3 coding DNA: TGTGCCAGCTCACCGTTCCAAGATAATACTGAAGCTTTCTTT.